This passage covers 31 T cell receptor beta chains from one sample sequenced in a study of blood T cell repertoires in COVID-19 (dated by TCRdb to the early 2020s). Library preparation was by the immunoSEQ multiplex PCR assay. Sourced from immuneACCESS, this table was stored by TCRdb with only in-frame sequences that have V and J called. A share of the clones is absent; for the studies checked, an unresolved V gene accounts for under half, and the remainder has no known explanation. This sample holds some 150,000 clones; roughly 88% were observed only once. The ten biggest clones cover over 8% of the sample. What was sequenced was peripheral blood. These TCRs come from a woman aged 45-59 years with acute or convalescent COVID-19.

This clone was seen a single time. The chain is built from TRBV11-1 and TRBJ2-5; D is ambiguous. CDR1 SGHAT and CDR2 FQDESV come from the germline V gene (reference sequence). V was clipped by 5 bases and J by 5 bases, with 15 bases between them. The CDR3 runs 14 residues. CDR3 sequence: CASSADPRAETQYF. As DNA, the CDR3 is TGTGCCAGCAGCGCCGACCCTCGAGCGGAGACCCAGTACTTC.

The rearrangement joins TRBV7-8 to TRBJ1-4; 8 bases map to TRBD1. Trimming took 3 bases from V and 6 from J; bases not matched to a gene: 6. The germline gives CDR1 SGHVS, CDR2 FQNEAQ. This CDR3 is built from 15 residues. In DNA form, the CDR3 reads TGTGCCAGCAGCTTCACCAGGGGGCAGGATGAAAAACTGTTTTTT. This gives the protein CASSFTRGQDEKLFF.

V is TRBV7-2 and J is TRBJ2-1; 7 bases fit TRBD1. The CDR3 extends over 15 amino acids. V dropped 2 bases and J dropped 8; count of bases not matched to a gene: 9. Looked up from germline, CDR1 is SGHTA and CDR2 is FQGNSA. CDR3 residues: CASSLSQGVVYEQFF. CDR3 coding DNA: TGTGCCAGCAGCTTATCTCAGGGGGTTGTCTATGAGCAGTTCTTC. The whole variable domain, remainder taken from reference TRBV7-2 and TRBJ2-1, is GAGVSQSPSNKVTEKGKDVELRCDPISGHTALYWYRQSLGQGLEFLIYFQGNSAPDKSGLPSDRFSAERTGGSVSTLTIQRTQQEDSAVYLCASSLSQGVVYEQFFGPGTRLTVL.

This chain uses TRBV4-2 with TRBJ2-5; TRBD1 might be the D (5 bases). This CDR3 contains 15 residues. Per germline, CDR1 LGHNA and CDR2 YNFKEQ. Trimming took 0 bases from V and 2 from J, leaving 10 bases between them. Here the CDR3 reads CASSQEDKSQETQYF. The CDR3 nucleotides are TGTGCCAGCAGCCAAGAGGACAAATCGCAAGAGACCCAGTACTTC.

J is TRBJ2-1 and V is TRBV7-3; 7 bases match TRBD2. Germline-derived CDR1 and CDR2 are SGHTA and FQGTGA. The CDR3 covers 15 residues. V trimming: 6 bases; J trimming: 0 bases; junction bases outside the gene matches: 5. The CDR3 loop is CASSRAGNSYNEQFF. The CDR3 bases are TGTGCCAGCAGTAGAGCGGGGAACTCCTACAATGAGCAGTTCTTC.

This CDR3 is CASASRGGDQPQHF. DNA for the CDR3: TGTGCCAGCGCCTCCCGGGGTGGTGATCAGCCCCAGCATTTT. The chain employs TRBV9 and TRBJ1-5, with no clear D. The germline V and J ends were trimmed by 7 bases and 5 bases, with 16 bases remaining between them. This CDR3 has 14 residues. Germline V gene data show CDR1 as SGDLS and CDR2 as YYNGEE.

The J gene is TRBJ1-1, the V gene TRBV10-2; D is perhaps TRBD1 (6 bases). Germline CDR1 and CDR2: WSHSY and SAAADI. This CDR3 spans 13 amino acids. The germline V and J ends were trimmed by 6 bases and 4 bases, with 12 bases remaining between them. The CDR3 DNA reads as TGCGCCAGCAGAGTCCAACAGGGCACTGAAGCTTTCTTT. This translates into CASRVQQGTEAFF.

This chain connects TRBV27 to TRBJ1-6, with TRBD1 matching 9 bases. Germline trimming cut 6 bases from V and 13 bases from J; bases unmatched to any gene: 10. The CDR3 is 14 residues long. The germline V gene has CDR1 MNHEY and CDR2 SMNVEV (reference sequence). The CDR3 reads CASRDPGQGLPLHF. The CDR3 DNA reads TGTGCCAGCAGGGATCCGGGACAGGGCCTTCCCCTCCACTTT.

The sample holds a few counts of this clone. The chain employs TRBV9 and TRBJ1-4; D uncertain. CDR1 and CDR2 from the germline V gene are SGDLS and YYNGEE. CDR3 size: 14 residues. Trimming left V 4 bases short and J 4 bases short, with 11 bases between. The CDR3 DNA follows: TGTGCCAGCAGCCCCGAGGCCTATAATGAAAAACTGTTTTTT. Protein sequence: CASSPEAYNEKLFF.

J is TRBJ1-2 and V is TRBV19; D might be TRBD1 (5 bases). The germline V gene encodes CDR1 LNHDA and CDR2 SQIVND (reference sequence). This CDR3 contains 13 residues. V was trimmed by 7 bases and J by 2 bases, leaving 11 bases between them. CDR3 protein: CASKMGGNYGYTF. The CDR3 DNA reads TGTGCCAGTAAGATGGGGGGGAACTATGGCTACACCTTC.

The rearrangement uses TRBV5-4 and TRBJ1-6, with a weak D call TRBD1 (6 bases). This CDR3 comprises 16 residues. The germline CDR1 and CDR2 sequences are SGHNT and YYREEE (reference sequence). Trimming stripped 0 bases from V and 9 bases from J, with 16 bases between. The CDR3 protein is CASSLASGGYGSPLHF. CDR3 nucleotides: TGTGCCAGCAGCTTGGCTAGCGGGGGCTACGGTTCACCCCTCCACTTT.

The V call is TRBV28, the J call TRBJ1-2; tentatively, D is TRBD1 (5 bases). Trimming pared 2 bases from V and 10 bases from J, leaving 14 bases between. CDR1 MDHEN and CDR2 SYDVKM come from the germline V gene. CDR3 size: 13 residues. The CDR3 sequence: CASSLMGGVDYTF. CDR3 bases: TGTGCCAGCAGTTTAATGGGAGGGGTGGACTACACCTTC.

The chain has TRBV15 and TRBJ2-4; 11 bases align to TRBD2. The CDR3 consists of 16 residues. Trimming at V came to 2 bases and at J to 8 bases, leaving 8 bases not matched to a gene. CDR1 and CDR2 from the germline V gene are LNHNV and YYDKDF (reference sequence). Written as DNA, the CDR3 is TGTGCCACCAGCAGAAAGCTAGCGGGAGGTAGGGACATTCAGTACTTC. Translation gives CATSRKLAGGRDIQYF. The variable domain in full, with the rest retrieved from reference TRBV15 and TRBJ2-4, is DAMVIQNPRYQVTQFGKPVTLSCSQTLNHNVMYWYQQKSSQAPKLLFHYYDKDFNNEADTPDNFQSRRPNTSFCFLDIRSPGLGDTAMYLCATSRKLAGGRDIQYFGAGTRLSVL.

This chain joins TRBV19 and TRBJ2-3, with 9 bases fitting TRBD1. Germline loops: CDR1 LNHDA, CDR2 SQIVND (reference sequence). The CDR3 is made up of 14 amino acids. V was pared by 5 bases and J by 5 bases, with 5 bases of the junction left unmatched. CDR3 sequence: CASSRGQGIDTQYF. As DNA, the CDR3 is TGTGCCAGTAGTCGGGGACAGGGAATAGATACGCAGTATTTT.

A single count supports this clone. This chain links TRBV7-2 with TRBJ2-1, with D maybe TRBD1 (6 bases). V lost 4 bases to trimming and J lost 0 bases, with 10 bases between them. CDR1 SGHTA and CDR2 FQGNSA come from the germline V gene. The CDR3 has 15 residues. The CDR3 here is CASSYGQPSYNEQFF. CDR3 nucleotides: TGTGCCAGCAGCTACGGACAGCCCTCCTACAATGAGCAGTTCTTC.

This clone came up once. V and J are TRBV13 and TRBJ2-2; 7 nucleotides match TRBD2. The CDR3 spans 15 residues. The V and J ends lost 5 bases and 7 bases, in that order; junction bases with no gene match: 10. Germline V gene lookup returns CDR1 PRHDT and CDR2 FYEKMQ (reference sequence). This CDR3 is CASSRRTSAVGELFF. The CDR3 bases are TGTGCCAGCAGCCGACGGACTAGTGCTGTCGGGGAGCTGTTTTTT.

The chain links TRBV7-8 to TRBJ1-1; 8 positions agree with TRBD1. The CDR3 spans 13 residues. Germline V gene data show CDR1 as SGHVS and CDR2 as FQNEAQ. The V segment lost 5 bases and the J segment 6 bases; nucleotides outside the gene matches: 5. CDR3 protein: CASSTDRGAEAFF. In DNA, the CDR3 is TGTGCCAGCAGCACTGACAGGGGAGCTGAAGCTTTCTTT.

The chain has TRBV7-9 and TRBJ2-1, with 9 bases identical to TRBD2. CDR1 is SEHNR, CDR2 FQNEAQ, per germline (reference sequence). The J segment lost 10 bases and the V segment lost 0 bases, leaving 7 bases of the junction unmatched. This CDR3 spans 15 amino acids. CDR3 nucleotides: TGTGCCAGCAGCTTAGCTAGCGGGAGCGGCGAGGAGCAGTTCTTC. This encodes CASSLASGSGEEQFF.

This clone was observed once. The V call is TRBV28, the J call TRBJ2-7, with TRBD2 matching over 13 bases. The CDR3 has 14 residues. Trimming cost V 8 bases and J 5 bases; bases outside gene matches: 6. The germline V gene has CDR1 MDHEN and CDR2 SYDVKM. As DNA, the CDR3 is TGTGCCAGCGTACTAGCGGGAGGGCCCGACGAGCAGTACTTC. Translating it yields CASVLAGGPDEQYF.

The V call is TRBV5-1, the J call TRBJ1-2; 11 bases align to TRBD1. J was trimmed by 8 bases and V by 1 base; bases with no gene match: 7. CDR1 SGHRS and CDR2 YFSETQ come from the germline V gene. This CDR3 is built from 15 residues. The DNA for the CDR3 is TGCGCCAGCAGCTTGAGTGGACAGGGGGCATACGGCTACACCTTC. As protein: CASSLSGQGAYGYTF.

This clone was observed a handful of times. The chain carries TRBV2 and TRBJ2-1, with unresolved D. CDR3 length: 11 amino acids. The V gene's germline CDR1 is SNHLY and CDR2 FYNNEI. The germline V and J ends were trimmed by 6 bases and 3 bases, with 3 bases remaining between them. The CDR3 bases are TGTGCCAGCAGCAACTACAATGAGCAGTTCTTC. Translating it yields CASSNYNEQFF.

V and J are TRBV18 and TRBJ2-1; 9 nucleotides line up with TRBD2. The CDR3 sequence is 15 residues long. Looked up from germline, CDR1 is KGHSH and CDR2 is LQKENI. V dropped 3 bases and J dropped 2; count of bases not matched to a gene: 2. The CDR3 region has the DNA TGTGCCAGCTCACCTAGCGGGGGTACCTACAATGAGCAGTTCTTC. This codes for CASSPSGGTYNEQFF. The variable domain in full, completed from reference TRBV18 and TRBJ2-1, reads NAGVMQNPRHLVRRRGQEARLRCSPMKGHSHVYWYRQLPEEGLKFMVYLQKENIIDESGMPKERFSAEFPKEGPSILRIQQVVRGDSAAYFCASSPSGGTYNEQFFGPGTRLTVL.

This chain connects TRBV5-1 to TRBJ2-7, with 7 bases aligning to TRBD1. The CDR3 runs to 14 residues. V shed 3 bases and J 4 bases; nucleotides not matched to a gene: 7. Germline CDR1 reads SGHRS; CDR2 reads YFSETQ. For the CDR3, the DNA is TGCGCCAGCAGCTCAAGACAGGGAGCTTACGAGCAGTACTTC. Its translation: CASSSRQGAYEQYF.

This sequence joins TRBV24-1 and TRBJ2-1; 13 nucleotides line up with TRBD2. V trimming: 4 bases; J trimming: 4 bases; junction bases outside the gene matches: 3. From germline, CDR1 is KGHDR and CDR2 SFDVKD. The length of the CDR3 is 16 residues. The CDR3 sequence: CATSETSGRNYNEQFF. The CDR3 DNA sequence: TGTGCCACCAGTGAGACTAGCGGGAGGAATTACAATGAGCAGTTCTTC.

The chain carries TRBV6-1 and TRBJ2-7, with a possible D match to TRBD2 (6 bases). Trimming cost V 3 bases and J 1 base, with 10 bases left between them. The V gene's germline CDR1 is MNHNS and CDR2 SASEGT. The CDR3 length is 14 residues. CDR3 sequence (DNA): TGTGCCAGCAGTGACCGGGGGAAGTCCTACGAGCAGTACTTC. Translating gives CASSDRGKSYEQYF.

V is TRBV24-1 and J is TRBJ1-2; TRBD1 aligns across 8 bases. Germline V gene data show CDR1 as KGHDR and CDR2 as SFDVKD. V gave up 2 bases and J gave up 7 bases; unmatched junction bases: 2. The CDR3 is 13 amino acids. CDR3 residues: CATSDSTGVGYTF. The CDR3 coding sequence is TGTGCCACCAGTGATTCGACAGGGGTTGGCTACACCTTC.

V is TRBV10-3 and J is TRBJ2-2; 10 nucleotides agree with TRBD2. V lost 5 bases, J lost 6 bases, and 9 bases stayed unmatched. Germline V gene sequence: CDR1 ENHRY, CDR2 SYGVKD. The CDR3 has 16 residues. The CDR3 region is CAISMSGGAEPGELFF. DNA of the CDR3: TGTGCCATCAGTATGAGCGGGGGGGCCGAGCCCGGGGAGCTGTTTTTT.

This CDR3 is CSARPRRQTANTEAFF. CDR3 DNA sequence: TGCAGCGCCCGACCTCGCAGACAGACCGCGAACACTGAAGCTTTCTTT. The V gene is TRBV29-1, the J gene TRBJ1-1; perhaps TRBD1 as D (5 bases). Germline V gives CDR1 SQVTM, CDR2 ANQGSEA. CDR3 size: 16 residues. Trimming pared 7 bases from V and 1 base from J, leaving 22 bases between.

The table lists this clone with a few counts. This rearrangement joins TRBV19 to TRBJ2-1; the D gene is possibly TRBD1 (6 bases). V lost 3 bases and J lost 5, with 14 bases in between. Germline lookup yields CDR1 LNHDA and CDR2 SQIVND (reference sequence). This CDR3 region has 15 residues. The CDR3 reads CASSIPQTGHNEQFF. The CDR3 DNA reads TGTGCCAGTAGTATCCCCCAAACAGGGCACAATGAGCAGTTCTTC. The full variable domain, rest sourced from reference TRBV19 and TRBJ2-1, is DGGITQSPKYLFRKEGQNVTLSCEQNLNHDAMYWYRQDPGQGLRLIYYSQIVNDFQKGDIAEGYSVSREKKESFPLTVTSAQKNPTAFYLCASSIPQTGHNEQFFGPGTRLTVL.

CDR3 DNA sequence: TGTGCCAGCAGCTTCTATCTTGGGGAGGTAAAGGAGGGCTACACCTTC. It specifies CASSFYLGEVKEGYTF. The chain uses TRBV13 and TRBJ1-2, with D uncertain. The CDR3 runs to 16 residues. Germline CDR1 PRHDT, CDR2 FYEKMQ (reference sequence). The ends were cut back, 3 bases at V and 8 bases at J, with 22 bases in the middle.

This clone was picked up a small number of times. This chain joins TRBV28 and TRBJ2-1; the D gene is possibly TRBD1 (5 bases). Trimming took off 3 bases at V and 0 bases at J, with 30 bases between the two ends. This CDR3 spans 22 amino acids. The germline gives CDR1 MDHEN, CDR2 SYDVKM. The DNA of the CDR3 is TGTGCCAGCAGTTTTGGGCCCCGACAGCGATTAGGACCCACGTACTCCTACAATGAGCAGTTCTTC. Its translation: CASSFGPRQRLGPTYSYNEQFF.